A single sample gave rise to the 9 T cell receptor beta chains below, sequenced in a study of T cells in narcolepsy. The table came from immunoSEQ multiplex PCR; TCRdb's copy has only in-frame clones and leaves some out. Counted here are around 18,000 clones, 55% to 80% occurring once; the ten biggest clones make up 13% to 15%. Sequences were obtained from CD45RA- memory CD8+ T cells from PBMCs. These receptor sequences come from a human donor with narcolepsy.

The chain links TRBV5-1 to TRBJ1-2, with D tentatively TRBD1 (6 bases). Germline CDR1 reads SGHRS; CDR2 reads YFSETQ. V shed 3 bases and J shed 4 bases, with 10 bases lying between them. The CDR3 length is 13 residues. The CDR3 loop reads CASSWDKSYGYTF. In nucleotides, the CDR3 is TGCGCCAGCAGCTGGGACAAAAGCTATGGCTACACCTTC. Based on the CDR3 plus reference TRBV5-1 and TRBJ1-2, the full variable domain is KAGVTQTPRYLIKTRGQQVTLSCSPISGHRSVSWYQQTPGQGLQFLFEYFSETQRNKGNFPGRFSGRQFSNSRSEMNVSTLELGDSALYLCASSWDKSYGYTFGSGTRLTVV.

A note on this clone: Mismatch with germline at one junction end may stem from a read error. This chain links TRBV6-5 with TRBJ2-2, with D possibly matching TRBD2 (5 bases). The CDR3 consists of 15 residues. Germline CDR1 MNHEY, CDR2 SVGAGI. CDR3 protein: CASGYSNWETGELFF. DNA for the CDR3: TGTGCCAGCGGTTACTCGAATTGGGAGACCGGGGAGCTGTTTTTT.

The J gene is TRBJ1-1, the V gene TRBV18, with 10 bases identical to TRBD1. Germline V gives CDR1 KGHSH, CDR2 LQKENI. V trimming: 3 bases; J trimming: 5 bases; junction bases outside the gene matches: 6. The CDR3 extends over 15 amino acids. The CDR3 spells CASSPGQGTRTEAFF. For the CDR3, the DNA is TGTGCCAGCTCACCGGGACAGGGGACGAGGACTGAAGCTTTCTTT.

V is TRBV2 and J is TRBJ1-2, with D possibly being TRBD1 (5 bases). Germline V gene sequence: CDR1 SNHLY, CDR2 FYNNEI. The CDR3 sequence is 14 residues long. V was cut by 5 bases and J by 4 bases, with 14 bases left in between. CDR3 sequence reads: CASSRGQILYGYTF. DNA of the CDR3: TGTGCCAGCAGTCGTGGACAAATTCTCTATGGCTACACCTTC. The full variable domain, in which reference TRBV2 and TRBJ1-2 provide the parts outside the CDR3, is EPEVTQTPSHQVTQMGQEVILRCVPISNHLYFYWYRQILGQKVEFLVSFYNNEISEKSEIFDDQFSVERPDGSNFTLKIRSTKLEDSAMYFCASSRGQILYGYTFGSGTRLTVV.

This chain connects TRBV6-5 to TRBJ1-2; D not certain. The CDR3 loop spans 13 amino acids. Per germline, CDR1 MNHEY and CDR2 SVGAGI. The ends were cut back, 0 bases at V and 5 bases at J, with 7 bases in the middle. In DNA form, the CDR3 reads TGTGCCAGCAGTTACTCTATAGATTATGGCTACACCTTC. Residues: CASSYSIDYGYTF.

The V and J genes are TRBV7-6 and TRBJ1-1; tentatively, D is TRBD1 (5 bases). The CDR3 totals 15 residues. Germline loops: CDR1 SGHVS, CDR2 FNYEAQ. V lost 4 bases, J lost 1 base, and 13 bases lay in between. The CDR3 bases are TGTGCCAGCAGCTCTCCGGCGGGGGAGAACACTGAAGCTTTCTTT. Translation: CASSSPAGENTEAFF.

Details on this clone: Other nucleotide sequences in the sample specify the same CDR3. The chain combines TRBV19 with TRBJ1-1, with D perhaps TRBD1 (5 bases). V lost 3 bases, J lost 5 bases, and 16 bases lay in between. The CDR3 runs 15 residues. From germline, CDR1 is LNHDA and CDR2 SQIVND (reference sequence). In DNA, the CDR3 is TGTGCCAGTAGTATTTCCCTCACTTGGGGGACTGAAGCTTTCTTT. Its translation is CASSISLTWGTEAFF. Full variable domain (missing parts from reference TRBV19 and TRBJ1-1): DGGITQSPKYLFRKEGQNVTLSCEQNLNHDAMYWYRQDPGQGLRLIYYSQIVNDFQKGDIAEGYSVSREKKESFPLTVTSAQKNPTAFYLCASSISLTWGTEAFFGQGTRLTVV.

The chain carries TRBV13 and TRBJ1-5; 7 bases agree with TRBD1. In germline, CDR1 is PRHDT, CDR2 FYEKMQ (reference sequence). The CDR3 has 15 amino acids. Trimming took 3 bases from V and 7 from J; bases not matched to a gene: 9. The DNA of the CDR3 is TGTGCCAGCAGCTTGTCCGACAGGGAGGGCCAGCCCCAGCATTTT. This encodes CASSLSDREGQPQHF.

The rearrangement links TRBV7-3 to TRBJ2-3; D is uncertain. This CDR3 comprises 14 residues. V was pared by 0 bases and J by 4 bases, with 8 bases between. Germline CDR1 SGHTA, CDR2 FQGTGA. The CDR3, as DNA: TGTGCCAGCAGCTTAACTGGGCCCTCAGATACGCAGTATTTT. It translates to CASSLTGPSDTQYF. Looking up the rest from reference TRBV7-3 and TRBJ2-3 gives the full variable domain: GAGVSQTPSNKVTEKGKYVELRCDPISGHTALYWYRQSLGQGPEFLIYFQGTGAADDSGLPNDRFFAVRPEGSVSTLKIQRTERGDSAVYLCASSLTGPSDTQYFGPGTRLTVL.